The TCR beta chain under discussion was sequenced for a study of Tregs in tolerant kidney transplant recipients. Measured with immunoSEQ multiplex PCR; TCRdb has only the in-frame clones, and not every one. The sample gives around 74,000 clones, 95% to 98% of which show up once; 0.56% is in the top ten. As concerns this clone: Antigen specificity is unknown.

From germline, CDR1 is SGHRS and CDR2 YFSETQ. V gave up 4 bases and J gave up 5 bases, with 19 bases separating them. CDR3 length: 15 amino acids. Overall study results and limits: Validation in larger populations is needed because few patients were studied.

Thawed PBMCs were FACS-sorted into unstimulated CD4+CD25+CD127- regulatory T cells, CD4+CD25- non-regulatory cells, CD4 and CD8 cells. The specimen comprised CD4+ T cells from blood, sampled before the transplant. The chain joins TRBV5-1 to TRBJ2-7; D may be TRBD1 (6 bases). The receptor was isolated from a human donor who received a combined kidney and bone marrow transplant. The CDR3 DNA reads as TGCGCCAGCAGCGTACCGGGACAAGGGTTTAACGAGCAGTACTTC. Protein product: CASSVPGQGFNEQYF.